One and the same sample provided the 10 T cell receptor beta chains below, sequenced in a study of T cells in tuberculosis. Method: immunoSEQ multiplex PCR; TCRdb's copy keeps in-frame clones and lacks some. The table has about 30,000 clones, around 94% seen once. Sequencing was carried out using PBMCs. The receptors come from a donor aged 10-29 years with latent tuberculosis or without tuberculosis infection.

The genes are TRBV19 and TRBJ2-2; 10 bases fit TRBD2. This CDR3 is 15 amino acids long. The germline gives CDR1 LNHDA, CDR2 SQIVND (reference sequence). V trimming: 7 bases; J trimming: 2 bases; junction bases outside the gene matches: 4. The CDR3 loop is CASTGLAVNTGELFF. The CDR3 DNA is TGTGCCAGTACCGGACTAGCGGTAAACACCGGGGAGCTGTTTTTT. The whole variable domain, filled in from reference TRBV19 and TRBJ2-2, reads DGGITQSPKYLFRKEGQNVTLSCEQNLNHDAMYWYRQDPGQGLRLIYYSQIVNDFQKGDIAEGYSVSREKKESFPLTVTSAQKNPTAFYLCASTGLAVNTGELFFGEGSRLTVL.

This clone was observed a single time. This chain's CDR3 is CAWSVTDDEQYF. In DNA form, the CDR3 reads TGTGCCTGGAGTGTGACAGACGACGAGCAGTACTTC. The rearrangement links TRBV30 to TRBJ2-7, with a possible D match to TRBD1 (5 bases). Germline lookup yields CDR1 GTSNPN and CDR2 SVGIG (reference sequence). The CDR3 has 12 amino acids. Between the trimmed V and J ends, which lost 0 bases and 5 bases, there was a span of 8 bases.

V and J are TRBV10-3 and TRBJ1-2, with 8 bases that match TRBD1. This CDR3 comprises 13 residues. Trimming removed 0 bases from V and 10 bases from J; junction bases left unmatched: 4. Germline V gives CDR1 ENHRY, CDR2 SYGVKD. This CDR3 reads CAISESNRGVYTF. The CDR3 bases are TGTGCCATCAGTGAGTCTAACAGGGGGGTCTACACCTTC.

V and J are TRBV13 and TRBJ1-1; no reliable D call. CDR3 length equals 13 residues. V was shortened by 0 bases and J by 4 bases, with 6 bases between the two germline ends. The germline gives CDR1 PRHDT, CDR2 FYEKMQ (reference sequence). In DNA form, the CDR3 reads TGTGCCAGCAGCTTAGGAGAGAGCACTGAAGCTTTCTTT. It encodes CASSLGESTEAFF.

This clone occurred once. The chain employs TRBV28 and TRBJ1-1; D unclear. This CDR3 has 13 residues. Germline CDR1 and CDR2: MDHEN and SYDVKM. The V end lost 7 bases, the J end lost 4 bases, and 13 bases lay between the germline ends. The CDR3 spells CASNGPVVTEAFF. CDR3 sequence (DNA): TGTGCCAGCAATGGGCCTGTAGTCACTGAAGCTTTCTTT.

The V gene is TRBV6-6, the J gene TRBJ2-1, with 8 bases aligning to TRBD1. J was trimmed by 0 bases and V by 11 bases; bases with no gene match: 3. The CDR3 spans 13 residues. The germline V gene has CDR1 MNHNY and CDR2 SVGAGI (reference sequence). The CDR3 region is CAGGTGSYNEQFF. DNA for the CDR3: TGTGCCGGGGGGACAGGCTCCTACAATGAGCAGTTCTTC.

The V gene is TRBV2, the J gene TRBJ1-1; D perhaps matches TRBD1 (6 bases). The germline gives CDR1 SNHLY, CDR2 FYNNEI. The length of the CDR3 is 14 residues. V lost 0 bases, J lost 8 bases, and 13 bases lay in between. DNA for the CDR3: TGTGCCAGCAGTGAAGCGCCCAGGGGAGGGGAAGCTTTCTTT. Amino acid sequence: CASSEAPRGGEAFF.

The chain has TRBV28 and TRBJ2-1, with D possibly matching TRBD2 (13 bases). The V gene lost 4 bases and the J gene lost 10 bases, with 32 bases spanning the gap. Germline values: CDR1 MDHEN, CDR2 SYDVKM. The CDR3 runs 19 residues. This CDR3 reads CASSWGQGATSGRAYEQFF. The CDR3 nucleotides are TGTGCCAGCAGTTGGGGACAGGGGGCAACTAGCGGGAGGGCCTACGAGCAGTTCTTC.

The V and J genes are TRBV12-5 and TRBJ1-4, with D tentatively TRBD1 (6 bases). CDR1 is LGHNT, CDR2 FRNRAP, per germline. Between the trimmed V and J ends, which lost 0 bases and 10 bases, there was a span of 18 bases. CDR3 length equals 16 residues. CDR3 amino acids: CASGLVTGHGPAKLFF. CDR3 DNA: TGTGCTAGTGGTTTGGTGACGGGACACGGACCCGCAAAACTGTTTTTT.

This clone was seen just once. V usage is TRBV6-1 and J usage is TRBJ1-3; D possibly corresponds to TRBD1 (5 bases). Germline lookup yields CDR1 MNHNS and CDR2 SASEGT. Trimming cost V 6 bases and J 5 bases, with 11 bases left between them. The CDR3 runs 13 residues. This chain's CDR3 is CASSFDRRNTIYF. The CDR3 nucleotides read TGTGCCAGCAGCTTCGACAGACGAAACACCATATATTTT.